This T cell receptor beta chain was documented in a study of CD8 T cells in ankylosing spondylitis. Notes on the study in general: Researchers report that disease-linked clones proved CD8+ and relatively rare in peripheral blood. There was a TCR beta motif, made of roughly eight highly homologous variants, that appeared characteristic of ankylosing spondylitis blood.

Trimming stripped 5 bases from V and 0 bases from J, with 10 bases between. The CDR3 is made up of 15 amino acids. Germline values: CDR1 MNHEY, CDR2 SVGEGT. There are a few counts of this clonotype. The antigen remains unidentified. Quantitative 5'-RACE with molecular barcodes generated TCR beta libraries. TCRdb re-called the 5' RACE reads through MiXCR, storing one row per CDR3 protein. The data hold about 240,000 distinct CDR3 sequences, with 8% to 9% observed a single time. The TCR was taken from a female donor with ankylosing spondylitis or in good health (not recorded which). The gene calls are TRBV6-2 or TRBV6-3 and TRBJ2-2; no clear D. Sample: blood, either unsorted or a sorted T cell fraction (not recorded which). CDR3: CASSRPTTNTGELFF. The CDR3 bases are TGTGCCAGCAGTCGCCCTACCACGAACACCGGGGAGCTGTTTTTT.